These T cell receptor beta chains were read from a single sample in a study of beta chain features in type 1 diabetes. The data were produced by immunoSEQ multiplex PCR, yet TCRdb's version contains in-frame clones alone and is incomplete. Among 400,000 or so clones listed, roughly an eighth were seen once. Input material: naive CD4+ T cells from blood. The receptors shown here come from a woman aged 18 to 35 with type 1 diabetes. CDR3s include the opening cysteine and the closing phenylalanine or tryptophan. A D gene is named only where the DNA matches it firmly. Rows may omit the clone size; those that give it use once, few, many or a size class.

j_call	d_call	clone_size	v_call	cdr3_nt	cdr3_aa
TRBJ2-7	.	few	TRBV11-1	TGTGCCAGCAGCCTCCTTGGACTTCTCTCCTACGAGCAGTACTTC	CASSLLGLLSYEQYF
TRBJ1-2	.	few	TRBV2	TGTGCCAGCTCGTTCGACAGGGGCTACACCTTC	CASSFDRGYTF
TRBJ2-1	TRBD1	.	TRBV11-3	TGTGCCAGCAGCTTCAGACAGGGGAGGTATTTCTTC	CASSFRQGRYFF
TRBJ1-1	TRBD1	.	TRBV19	TGTGCCAGTAGCTCGGACAGGGACACTGAAGCTTTCTTT	CASSSDRDTEAFF
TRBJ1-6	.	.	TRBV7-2	TGTGCCAGCAGCTTAGGACAGAATTCACCCCTCCACTTT	CASSLGQNSPLHF
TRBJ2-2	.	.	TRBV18	TGTGCCAGCCAAAACACCGGGGAGCTGTTTTTT	CASQNTGELFF
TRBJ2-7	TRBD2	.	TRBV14	TGTGCCAGCAGCCCGAGGACTAGCGGGAGTGTGCAGTACTTC	CASSPRTSGSVQYF
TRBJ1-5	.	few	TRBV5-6	TGTGCCAGCAGCTTGGCGGGGATCCATCTTCAGCCCCAGCATTTT	CASSLAGIHLQPQHF
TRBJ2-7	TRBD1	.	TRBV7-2	TGTGCCAGCAGCCAAAAGACAGGGAAGGGCTCGTACTTC	CASSQKTGKGSYF
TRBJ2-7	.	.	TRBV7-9	TGTGCCAGCAGATCCGGACAGCGCCACGAGCAGTACTTC	CASRSGQRHEQYF
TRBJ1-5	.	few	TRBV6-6	TGTGCCAGCAGCCTTAGGGCGGGGAATCAGCCCCAGCATTTT	CASSLRAGNQPQHF
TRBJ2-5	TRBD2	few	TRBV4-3	TGCGCCAGCGGCGGACTAGCGGGCTCAGAGGAGACCCAGTACTTC	CASGGLAGSEETQYF
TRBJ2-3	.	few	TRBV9	TGTGCCAGCAGCGTGGGCAGGGTCAACACAGATACGCAGTATTTT	CASSVGRVNTDTQYF
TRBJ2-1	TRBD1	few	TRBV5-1	TGCGCCAGCAGCTTGGACCTTTCGAGACAGGGAATCTACAATGAGCAGTTCTTC	CASSLDLSRQGIYNEQFF
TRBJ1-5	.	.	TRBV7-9	TGTGCCAGCAGCCCCCCGGGAGGGTGGGATCAGCCCCAGCATTTT	CASSPPGGWDQPQHF
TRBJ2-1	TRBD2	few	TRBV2	TGTGCCAGCATATCGGTAGCGGGGTCATTGGAGCAGTTCTTC	CASISVAGSLEQFF
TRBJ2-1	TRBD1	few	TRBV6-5	TGTGCCAGCAGTCGCGGACAGGGAGGTGAGCAGTTCTTC	CASSRGQGGEQFF
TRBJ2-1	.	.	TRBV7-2	TGTGCCAGCAGCCCCCGGGAGATATACAATGAGCAGTTCTTC	CASSPREIYNEQFF
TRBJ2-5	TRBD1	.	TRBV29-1	TGCAGCGTTACAGGGGTCGGAGAGACCCAGTACTTC	CSVTGVGETQYF
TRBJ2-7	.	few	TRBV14	TGTGCCAGCAGCCAAGTCACGCATACAGGGCCGTACTTC	CASSQVTHTGPYF
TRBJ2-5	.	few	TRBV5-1	TGCGCCAGCAGCTTCCAACAGAACCAAGAGACCCAGTACTTC	CASSFQQNQETQYF
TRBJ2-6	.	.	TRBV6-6	TGTGCCAGCAGCCCCTTGGCAGGGGCCAACGTCCTGACTTTC	CASSPLAGANVLTF
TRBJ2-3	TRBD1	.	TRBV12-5	TGTGCTAGTGGACAGGGGGGATTACAGTATTTT	CASGQGGLQYF
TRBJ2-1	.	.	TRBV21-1	TGTGCCAGCAGCGCCCTTAGCGGGAGAGCCCTCTCCCATGAGCAGTTCTTC	CASSALSGRALSHEQFF
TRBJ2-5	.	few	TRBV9	TGTGCCAGCAGCGGGTTAGCGGATGGGCGAGAGACCCAGTACTTC	CASSGLADGRETQYF
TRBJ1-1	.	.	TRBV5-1	TGCGCCAGCAGGGTCGAGCCGAACACTGAAGCTTTCTTT	CASRVEPNTEAFF
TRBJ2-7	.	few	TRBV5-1	TGCGCCAGCAGCTTGGATCCCAGGGAGGGGGCCTACGAGCAGTACTTC	CASSLDPREGAYEQYF
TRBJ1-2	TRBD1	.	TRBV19	TGTGCCAGCCCCGGGACAGGCAAGGATAACTATGGCTACACCTTC	CASPGTGKDNYGYTF
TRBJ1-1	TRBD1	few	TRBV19	TGTGCCAGTAGTATCGGGACAGGGGGCGAGTGGACTGAAGCTTTCTTT	CASSIGTGGEWTEAFF
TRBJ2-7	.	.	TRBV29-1	TGCAGCGTTTCACCGGGACTGATCTACGAGCAGTACTTC	CSVSPGLIYEQYF
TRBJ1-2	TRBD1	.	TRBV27	TGTGCCAGCAGTTTCTTACCGTCCCGGGACAGCTTCTATGGCTACACCTTC	CASSFLPSRDSFYGYTF
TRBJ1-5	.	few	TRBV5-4	TGTGCCAGCAGCCCTTCCAGTGGACAGAGCAATCAGCCCCAGCATTTT	CASSPSSGQSNQPQHF
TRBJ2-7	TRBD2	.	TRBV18	TGTGCCAGCTCACCCGACTCTAGCGGGGGGTACGAGCAGTACTTC	CASSPDSSGGYEQYF
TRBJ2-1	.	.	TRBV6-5	TGTGCCAGCAGTTACTCTAGCGGAGGAGGGAATGAGCAGTTCTTC	CASSYSSGGGNEQFF
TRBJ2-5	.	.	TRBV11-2	TGTGCCAGCAGCATGTTCCGGGAGACCCAGTACTTC	CASSMFRETQYF
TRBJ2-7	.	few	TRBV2	TGTGCCAGCAGTCTGACTGGACAGAACTACGAGCAGTACTTC	CASSLTGQNYEQYF
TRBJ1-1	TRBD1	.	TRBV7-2	TGTGCCAGCAGTATGGGACAGAGCAACACTGAAGCTTTCTTT	CASSMGQSNTEAFF
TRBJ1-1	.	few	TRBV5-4	TGTGCCAGCAGCTTGGCTCGGGACACTGAAGCTTTCTTT	CASSLARDTEAFF
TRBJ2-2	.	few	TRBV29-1	TGCAGCGTTATCCCCCTCACCGGGGAGCTGTTTTTT	CSVIPLTGELFF
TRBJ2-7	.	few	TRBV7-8	TGTGCCAGCAGCATTGTTTCCGGTTCCTACGAGCAGTACTTC	CASSIVSGSYEQYF